This T cell receptor (beta chain) was observed in a study of OX40 agonist ivuxolimab in advanced cancers. Generated by immunoSEQ multiplex PCR, the TCRdb table keeps only in-frame clones and is missing some. The sample has 48,000 or so clones, about 81% seen once. The CDR3 spans 15 residues. The germline V gene encodes CDR1 MNHNY and CDR2 SVGAGI (reference sequence). The V gene end was trimmed by 2 bases and the J gene end by 5 bases; junction bases not matched to a gene: 2. This chain uses TRBV6-6 with TRBJ2-7, with 14 bases that match TRBD2. This sequence was found in an adult with an advanced solid tumor such as melanoma, head and neck, liver or kidney cancer. The sequencing here drew on CD4+ or CD8+ T cells sorted from blood, taken in a trial of the OX40 agonist ivuxolimab. The CDR3 region is CASSYTGLAGDEQYF. DNA of the CDR3: TGTGCCAGCAGTTACACGGGACTAGCGGGAGACGAGCAGTACTTC.